This TCR beta chain was sequenced in a study of OX40 agonist ivuxolimab in advanced cancers. Germline V gene data show CDR1 as KGHSH and CDR2 as LQKENI. This CDR3 has 14 amino acids. V trimming: 6 bases; J trimming: 3 bases; junction bases outside the gene matches: 6. Sequencing was performed with immunoSEQ multiplex PCR; in TCRdb, only in-frame clones are kept and a portion is missing. The sample shows tens of thousands of clones, approximately 92% of them seen only once. The specimen was CD4+ or CD8+ T cells sorted from blood, collected in a trial of the OX40 agonist ivuxolimab. The TCR was taken from an adult with an advanced solid tumor such as melanoma, head and neck, liver or kidney cancer. V gene TRBV18 combines with J gene TRBJ1-1; TRBD1 matches at 8 bases. The CDR3 coding sequence is TGTGCCAGCTCCACACAGGGGGGTGACACTGAAGCTTTCTTT. Amino acid sequence: CASSTQGGDTEAFF.